The source of this T cell receptor beta chain is a study of neurological immune-mediated disorders. TCRdb reanalysed the 5' RACE reads using MiXCR and keeps one entry per CDR3 protein. The table lists 53,000 or so distinct CDR3 sequences, roughly 12% of them singletons, with around a tenth in the top ten. The TCR originated in a woman aged 60-75 years with HTLV-1-associated myelopathy (HAM/TSP). Sequences were obtained from PBMCs.

Here the CDR3 DNA reads TGCCGCATTGAAGTGGGTGGTATAGCTTTCTTT. It specifies CRIEVGGIAFF. The rearrangement links TRBV29-1 to TRBJ1-1; D gene unclear. The CDR3 has 11 amino acids. CDR1 is SQVTM, CDR2 ANQGSEA, per germline.